The 4 T cell receptor beta chains below all came from one sample that was sequenced in a study of T cell responses to AZD1222 COVID-19 vaccine. This table comes from immunoSEQ multiplex PCR, and its TCRdb copy is limited to in-frame clones, with some not included. The table lists 90,000 to 100,000 clones, approximately 91% of them singletons. Sequenced here: peripheral blood, sampled on day 0 of AZD1222 vaccination. The source is an adult in good health.

V is TRBV7-3 and J is TRBJ2-7; 8 bases are a match to TRBD2. Germline V gene data show CDR1 as SGHTA and CDR2 as FQGTGA. The CDR3 consists of 17 residues. V gave up 5 bases and J gave up 5 bases; unmatched junction bases: 17. CDR3 in DNA: TGTGCCAGCAGCCCAGGGCCCGGGACTAGGACCCCTGACGAGCAGTACTTC. Translating it yields CASSPGPGTRTPDEQYF. The full variable domain, completed using reference TRBV7-3 and TRBJ2-7, is GAGVSQTPSNKVTEKGKYVELRCDPISGHTALYWYRQSLGQGPEFLIYFQGTGAADDSGLPNDRFFAVRPEGSVSTLKIQRTERGDSAVYLCASSPGPGTRTPDEQYFGPGTRLTVT.

The J gene is TRBJ1-5, the V gene TRBV6-2 or TRBV6-3; no firm D call. The germline V gene encodes CDR1 MNHEY and CDR2 SVGEGT. The CDR3 extends over 14 amino acids. Trimming took off 2 bases at V and 5 bases at J, with 10 bases between the two ends. DNA of the CDR3: TGTGCCAGCAGTTACCTCACCCAGGATCAGCCCCAGCATTTT. Translated, it gives CASSYLTQDQPQHF.

As to this clone: In the same sample, other DNA sequences code for this CDR3. The chain recombines TRBV5-1 with TRBJ2-1; 7 positions agree with TRBD2. Per the germline V gene, CDR1 is SGHRS and CDR2 is YFSETQ. This CDR3 is built from 15 residues. The V segment lost 2 bases and the J segment 3 bases; nucleotides outside the gene matches: 5. Here the CDR3 reads CASSFVGGFYNEQFF. The DNA of the CDR3 is TGCGCCAGCAGCTTCGTGGGAGGGTTCTACAATGAGCAGTTCTTC.

The genes are TRBV28 and TRBJ1-3; D possibly corresponds to TRBD1 (6 bases). V shed 3 bases and J shed 3 bases, with 12 bases lying between them. Germline V gene data show CDR1 as MDHEN and CDR2 as SYDVKM. The CDR3 totals 15 residues. This CDR3 is CASSFGGLRGNTIYF. DNA of the CDR3: TGTGCCAGCAGTTTTGGGGGGCTTCGTGGAAACACCATATATTTT.